One and the same sample provided the 28 T cell receptor beta chains below, sequenced in a study of control samples from healthy donors and cancer patients. TCRdb keeps only in-frame clones here, not all; method: immunoSEQ multiplex PCR. This table has around 85,000 clones, around 90% appearing once. Sequences were obtained from blood. These receptors came from a woman aged 55-70 years in good health.

The chain links TRBV14 to TRBJ2-7; 8 bases line up with TRBD1. CDR3 length: 16 residues. The germline CDR1 and CDR2 sequences are SGHDN and FVKESK. V lost 6 bases, J lost 2 bases, and 12 bases stayed unmatched. Here the CDR3 DNA reads TGTGCCAGCAGTCAACTAGGGACAGGAGTAGCCTACGAGCAGTACTTC. Amino acid sequence: CASSQLGTGVAYEQYF.

In its sample, this clone was seen a few times. The chain has TRBV5-5 and TRBJ1-5, with 7 bases identical to TRBD1. J was trimmed by 1 base and V by 3 bases; bases with no gene match: 4. This CDR3 is built from 15 residues. The germline gives CDR1 SGHKS, CDR2 YYEKEE (reference sequence). CDR3 sequence (DNA): TGTGCCAGCAGCTCTACAGGGGCCAGCAATCAGCCCCAGCATTTT. It codes for CASSSTGASNQPQHF.

This clone occurred a few times. The gene calls are TRBV30 and TRBJ1-1; D remains ambiguous. V was pared by 5 bases and J by 1 base, with 5 bases between. Germline V CDR1 and CDR2: GTSNPN, SVGIG (reference sequence). The CDR3 length is 11 residues. CDR3 DNA: TGTGCCTGGGCCAAGAACACTGAAGCTTTCTTT. Its protein product is CAWAKNTEAFF. Variable domain in full (rest from reference TRBV30 and TRBJ1-1): SQTIHQWPATLVQPVGSPLSLECTVEGTSNPNLYWYRQAAGRGLQLLFYSVGIGQISSEVPQNLSASRPQDRQFILSSKKLLLSDSGFYLCAWAKNTEAFFGQGTRLTVV.

Only one count was recorded for this clone. In DNA form, the CDR3 reads TGTGCCAGCAGTAGCCGCGGACAGGGAGAATATGGCTACACCTTC. This gives the protein CASSSRGQGEYGYTF. The chain recombines TRBV9 with TRBJ1-2, with TRBD1 identical over 8 bases. The trim removed 5 bases at V and 5 bases at J, leaving 11 bases unmatched. From germline, CDR1 is SGDLS and CDR2 YYNGEE. The CDR3 runs 15 residues. Together with reference TRBV9 and TRBJ1-2, the CDR3 gives the full variable domain: DSGVTQTPKHLITATGQRVTLRCSPRSGDLSVYWYQQSLDQGLQFLIQYYNGEERAKGNILERFSAQQFPDLHSELNLSSLELGDSALYFCASSSRGQGEYGYTFGSGTRLTVV.

The V gene is TRBV24-1, the J gene TRBJ1-1; no firm D call. Germline V gene lookup returns CDR1 KGHDR and CDR2 SFDVKD. V was cut by 5 bases and J by 6 bases, with 12 bases left in between. The CDR3 contains 13 residues. CDR3 amino acids: CATSAHGRAEAFF. In DNA, the CDR3 is TGTGCCACCAGTGCTCACGGACGGGCTGAAGCTTTCTTT.

The chain carries TRBV19 and TRBJ2-4; D might be TRBD2 (5 bases). In germline, CDR1 is LNHDA, CDR2 SQIVND (reference sequence). This CDR3 comprises 18 residues. V dropped 6 bases and J dropped 1 base, with 22 bases sitting between them. DNA of the CDR3: TGTGCCAGTAGCCGGGGTTGGACGTCGAGGTCGGCCAAAAACATTCAGTACTTC. Protein product: CASSRGWTSRSAKNIQYF.

The V and J genes are TRBV6-6 and TRBJ2-5; 7 bases align to TRBD2. Trimming at V came to 2 bases and at J to 9 bases, leaving 9 bases not matched to a gene. The CDR3 consists of 14 residues. CDR1 is MNHNY, CDR2 SVGAGI, per germline (reference sequence). Written as DNA, the CDR3 is TGTGCCAGCAGTTACCGTGAGCGGGGCCAGCCCCAGTACTTC. Translation gives CASSYRERGQPQYF.

The chain links TRBV28 to TRBJ1-2; 7 nucleotides line up with TRBD1. Unmatched junction bases numbered 10, after V lost 7 bases and J lost 2 bases. The length of the CDR3 is 15 residues. In germline, CDR1 is MDHEN, CDR2 SYDVKM. The CDR3 bases are TGTGCCAGCACCTTGATGATGACAGGGAACTATGGCTACACCTTC. Translating gives CASTLMMTGNYGYTF.

J is TRBJ2-1 and V is TRBV9, with a weak D call TRBD2 (6 bases). Germline V gene sequence: CDR1 SGDLS, CDR2 YYNGEE. V lost 4 bases and J 1 base, leaving 12 bases between the germline ends. CDR3 length: 15 amino acids. The CDR3 here is CASSPREKSYNEQFF. CDR3 bases: TGTGCCAGCAGCCCCCGGGAGAAATCCTACAATGAGCAGTTCTTC.

The rearrangement joins TRBV30 to TRBJ1-5, with 7 bases identical to TRBD1. The germline gives CDR1 GTSNPN, CDR2 SVGIG (reference sequence). The CDR3 covers 13 residues. The V gene end was trimmed by 3 bases and the J gene end by 6 bases; junction bases not matched to a gene: 5. CDR3: CAWSEGAGQPQHF. For the CDR3, the DNA is TGTGCCTGGAGCGAGGGGGCTGGTCAGCCCCAGCATTTT. The full variable domain, in which reference TRBV30 and TRBJ1-5 provide the parts outside the CDR3, is SQTIHQWPATLVQPVGSPLSLECTVEGTSNPNLYWYRQAAGRGLQLLFYSVGIGQISSEVPQNLSASRPQDRQFILSSKKLLLSDSGFYLCAWSEGAGQPQHFGDGTRLSIL.

This chain links TRBV10-3 with TRBJ2-7; 8 bases are shared with TRBD2. There are 14 residues in the CDR3. Germline V gene data show CDR1 as ENHRY and CDR2 as SYGVKD. V shed 3 bases and J 5 bases; nucleotides not matched to a gene: 6. The CDR3 protein is CAISDSAGADEQYF. In nucleotides, the CDR3 is TGTGCCATCAGTGATTCAGCGGGAGCGGACGAGCAGTACTTC.

This rearrangement joins TRBV6-6 to TRBJ1-5; D might be TRBD1 (5 bases). Per the germline V gene, CDR1 is MNHNY and CDR2 is SVGAGI (reference sequence). CDR3 size: 13 residues. Deletions cut 6 bases from V and 13 bases from J, with 19 bases between. CDR3 protein: CASSEGAFDPQHF. In DNA, the CDR3 is TGTGCCAGCAGCGAAGGGGCCTTCGACCCTCAGCATTTT.

This clone was seen only once. For the CDR3, the DNA is TGTGCCAGCAGTCTCACATACTTCAGTGCCTACGAGCAGTACTTC. Translated, it gives CASSLTYFSAYEQYF. The genes are TRBV28 and TRBJ2-7, with D uncertain. CDR1 and CDR2 from the germline V gene are MDHEN and SYDVKM. The CDR3 runs to 15 residues. V lost 5 bases to trimming and J lost 2 bases, with 16 bases between them.

The rearrangement uses TRBV28 and TRBJ1-3, with 8 bases identical to TRBD1. There are 15 residues in the CDR3. Per the germline V gene, CDR1 is MDHEN and CDR2 is SYDVKM. V was clipped by 7 bases and J by 4 bases; unmatched bases: 9. The CDR3 DNA follows: TGTGCCAGCACCCCCATGGACAGGGCCGGAAACACCATATATTTT. Amino acid sequence: CASTPMDRAGNTIYF.

The chain employs TRBV5-1 and TRBJ1-1; D uncertain. This CDR3 has 13 residues. Trimming took off 0 bases at V and 2 bases at J, with 5 bases between the two ends. CDR1 is SGHRS, CDR2 YFSETQ, per germline. CDR3 residues: CASSLGLNTEAFF. Here the CDR3 DNA reads TGCGCCAGCAGCTTGGGGCTTAACACTGAAGCTTTCTTT.

The chain is built from TRBV4-1 and TRBJ2-2; 15 nucleotides match TRBD2. The CDR3 is 19 residues long. The germline V gene encodes CDR1 MGHRA and CDR2 YSYEKL. V lost 3 bases to trimming and J lost 7 bases; unmatched junction nucleotides: 12. CDR3 coding DNA: TGCGCCAGCAGCCAGGAGCCGGGACTAGCGGGGGGCAATGGCGGGGAGCTGTTTTTT. Translating gives CASSQEPGLAGGNGGELFF.

J is TRBJ2-7 and V is TRBV12-3 or TRBV12-4; 8 nucleotides match TRBD2. V gave up 5 bases and J gave up 7 bases; unmatched junction bases: 7. The CDR3 is 13 residues long. The CDR3 nucleotides read TGTGCCAGCAGTGGCGGGAGGACGGGAGAGCAGTACTTC. Translated: CASSGGRTGEQYF.

This sequence joins TRBV5-1 and TRBJ2-5; TRBD2 matches at 8 bases. Per the germline V gene, CDR1 is SGHRS and CDR2 is YFSETQ. V shed 2 bases, J shed 5 bases, and the junction held 2 bases outside the gene matches. The CDR3 is 13 amino acids. CDR3 DNA sequence: TGCGCCAGCAGCTTCGGGGGGGAGGAGACCCAGTACTTC. It encodes CASSFGGEETQYF.

This clone was detected a few times. The J gene is TRBJ1-2, the V gene TRBV5-1; perhaps TRBD1 as D (6 bases). The germline gives CDR1 SGHRS, CDR2 YFSETQ. CDR3 length: 15 residues. V lost 2 bases, J lost 4 bases, and 15 bases lay in between. The CDR3 protein is CASSFGSVGAYGYTF. CDR3 nucleotides: TGCGCCAGCAGCTTTGGCTCGGTGGGGGCCTATGGCTACACCTTC.

The CDR3 region is CASSDAPRNEQFF. CDR3 nucleotides: TGTGCCAGCAGTGACGCTCCAAGGAATGAGCAGTTCTTC. The V gene is TRBV6-4, the J gene TRBJ2-1, with D unclear. The germline gives CDR1 MRHNA, CDR2 SNTAGT. Trimming left V 2 bases short and J 7 bases short, with 9 bases between. CDR3 length: 13 amino acids.

This chain joins TRBV7-2 and TRBJ2-5; no clear D gene. Trimming stripped 4 bases from V and 4 bases from J, with 4 bases between. This CDR3 is built from 11 residues. Germline V gene lookup returns CDR1 SGHTA and CDR2 FQGNSA. Written as DNA, the CDR3 is TGTGCCAGCAGCTCGGGAGAGACCCAGTACTTC. Protein: CASSSGETQYF.

The chain has TRBV30 and TRBJ1-2, with D perhaps matching TRBD1 (5 bases). V dropped 5 bases and J dropped 6 bases, with 16 bases sitting between them. This CDR3 is 13 amino acids long. The V gene's germline CDR1 is GTSNPN and CDR2 SVGIG (reference sequence). CDR3 DNA: TGTGCCTGGGGCATGGGGAGGGGAGATGGCTACACCTTC. Translating gives CAWGMGRGDGYTF.

This rearrangement joins TRBV5-1 to TRBJ1-1; a possible D gene is TRBD1 (5 bases). Trimming cost V 0 bases and J 5 bases, with 14 bases left between them. CDR1 is SGHRS and CDR2 is YFSETQ in the germline V gene. The CDR3 consists of 15 residues. The DNA for the CDR3 is TGCGCCAGCAGCTTGGGGTTCGGGGGTGGGACTGAAGCTTTCTTT. Encoded protein: CASSLGFGGGTEAFF. Drawing the rest from reference TRBV5-1 and TRBJ1-1, the complete variable domain is KAGVTQTPRYLIKTRGQQVTLSCSPISGHRSVSWYQQTPGQGLQFLFEYFSETQRNKGNFPGRFSGRQFSNSRSEMNVSTLELGDSALYLCASSLGFGGGTEAFFGQGTRLTVV.

The J gene is TRBJ2-6, the V gene TRBV2; no clear D. Germline V gene data show CDR1 as SNHLY and CDR2 as FYNNEI. This CDR3 region has 15 residues. Trimming cost V 1 base and J 2 bases, with 6 bases left between them. CDR3 in DNA: TGTGCCAGCAGTGAAGAGGGTACTGGGGCCAACGTCCTGACTTTC. Amino acid sequence: CASSEEGTGANVLTF.

This clone turned up a few times. This chain links TRBV7-9 with TRBJ1-1, with D tentatively TRBD1 (5 bases). The germline V gene has CDR1 SEHNR and CDR2 FQNEAQ (reference sequence). The CDR3 has 14 residues. Trimming shortened V by 5 bases and J by 1 base, and 11 bases separated the two germline ends. The CDR3 DNA reads TGTGCCAGCAGCCCAGGGAAATGGAACACTGAAGCTTTCTTT. Amino acid sequence: CASSPGKWNTEAFF.

The genes are TRBV10-2 and TRBJ2-7; D unresolved. The CDR3 has 12 residues. Between the trimmed V and J ends, which lost 5 bases and 4 bases, there was a span of 9 bases. Germline V gives CDR1 WSHSY, CDR2 SAAADI. CDR3 bases: TGCGCCAGCAGTCCTGACGGGTACGAGCAGTACTTC. The encoded protein is CASSPDGYEQYF.

This chain uses TRBV4-1 with TRBJ1-2; no reliable D call. This CDR3 region has 15 residues. The V gene's germline CDR1 is MGHRA and CDR2 YSYEKL. Trimming pared 2 bases from V and 1 base from J, leaving 11 bases between. CDR3 bases: TGCGCCAGCAGCCAACCCGCAACTTTTAACTATGGCTACACCTTC. Translating gives CASSQPATFNYGYTF.

This chain connects TRBV18 to TRBJ1-2; TRBD1 might be the D (5 bases). Germline V gene data show CDR1 as KGHSH and CDR2 as LQKENI. Between the trimmed V and J ends, which lost 3 bases and 6 bases, there was a span of 11 bases. The CDR3 is 13 amino acids. The CDR3 loop is CASSPAGGDGYTF. DNA of the CDR3: TGTGCCAGCTCACCCGCGGGAGGGGATGGCTACACCTTC.